The 26 T cell receptor beta chains listed next were all sequenced from one sample in a study of blood T cell repertoires in COVID-19. Clones were sequenced by immunoSEQ multiplex PCR, and TCRdb holds only the in-frame ones, with some missing. The sample yields fewer than 100,000 clones, over 75% seen once. The specimen sequenced was peripheral blood. Receptor source: a man aged 55 to 70 with acute or convalescent COVID-19.

The V and J genes are TRBV5-1 and TRBJ2-3; 9 nucleotides match TRBD1. After removal of 4 bases from V and 7 bases from J, the junction contained 7 bases not matched to a gene. Per the germline V gene, CDR1 is SGHRS and CDR2 is YFSETQ. CDR3 length: 14 residues. Here the CDR3 DNA reads TGCGCCAGCAGCAACGGACAGGGGATGAATACGCAGTATTTT. Its translation: CASSNGQGMNTQYF.

This chain links TRBV10-3 with TRBJ2-7, with 8 bases aligning to TRBD2. Germline V lookup: CDR1 ENHRY, CDR2 SYGVKD. The CDR3 sequence is 13 residues long. Trimming removed 6 bases from V and 7 bases from J; junction bases left unmatched: 8. In DNA form, the CDR3 reads TGTGCCATCAGCCCTCGGGGGGGCAATGAGCAGTACTTC. Its translation: CAISPRGGNEQYF.

The CDR3 protein is CAIPAGLAGSGELFF. For the CDR3, the DNA is TGTGCCATCCCTGCCGGACTAGCGGGATCCGGGGAGCTGTTTTTT. The chain employs TRBV10-3 and TRBJ2-2; 12 bases are shared with TRBD2. The V gene end was trimmed by 8 bases and the J gene end by 6 bases; junction bases not matched to a gene: 7. Per the germline V gene, CDR1 is ENHRY and CDR2 is SYGVKD. The CDR3 is 15 amino acids.

The V and J genes are TRBV6-7 and TRBJ2-7; D unresolved. TRBV6-7 is identified as an open reading frame with a role that is uncertain. The CDR3 consists of 18 residues. Trimming stripped 2 bases from V and 3 bases from J, with 23 bases between. The CDR3 is CASSYGSLAPLGVYEQYF. CDR3 nucleotide sequence: TGTGCCAGCAGTTACGGATCGCTCGCGCCTCTAGGAGTCTACGAGCAGTACTTC.

V gene TRBV19 combines with J gene TRBJ2-7; 8 bases map to TRBD1. There are 15 residues in the CDR3. Per germline, CDR1 LNHDA and CDR2 SQIVND (reference sequence). J lost 1 base, V lost 5 bases, and 7 bases had no gene match. In DNA form, the CDR3 reads TGTGCCAGTAGTCCGCGACAGGGGAGGTCCTACGAGCAGTACTTC. It encodes CASSPRQGRSYEQYF.

The chain employs TRBV5-1 and TRBJ2-1; 8 bases are shared with TRBD2. Looked up from germline, CDR1 is SGHRS and CDR2 is YFSETQ. V shed 5 bases, J shed 6 bases, and the junction held 10 bases outside the gene matches. CDR3 length: 15 residues. The CDR3 protein is CASRGTGRASNEQFF. CDR3 bases: TGCGCCAGCAGAGGGACCGGGAGGGCCAGCAATGAGCAGTTCTTC.

The genes are TRBV21-1 and TRBJ1-3; the tabulated D call, TRBD1, remains unverified against the DNA. TRBV21-1 constitutes a pseudogene. This CDR3 spans 18 amino acids. The CDR3 here is CASSKKSRGSYGGNTIYF. CDR3 coding DNA: TGTGCCAGCAGCAAAAAGAGTAGGGGAAGCTACGGTGGAAACACCATATATTTT.

V is TRBV13 and J is TRBJ2-7; D is possibly TRBD2 (6 bases). The V gene lost 6 bases and the J gene lost 0 bases, with 18 bases spanning the gap. Per the germline V gene, CDR1 is PRHDT and CDR2 is FYEKMQ (reference sequence). The CDR3 loop spans 16 amino acids. DNA for the CDR3: TGTGCCAGCAGTGGTTGGAGGAGGGGAGGCTCCTACGAGCAGTACTTC. Its translation: CASSGWRRGGSYEQYF.

As for this clone: Compared with germline, one end of the junction differs, possibly owing to a read error. The gene calls are TRBV7-7 and TRBJ2-2, with TRBD2 matching 8 bases. Germline V lookup: CDR1 SSHAT, CDR2 FNYEAQ (reference sequence). The CDR3 is made up of 15 amino acids. The CDR3 DNA reads as TGTGCTAGCAGCCTTAGCGGGGCAAACACCGGGGAGCTGTTTTTT. Protein product: CASSLSGANTGELFF.

The sample holds a few counts of this clone. CDR3 sequence (DNA): TGTGCCAGCAGTTACCAGGGGGCGAGCAATCAGCCCCAGCATTTT. Its translation: CASSYQGASNQPQHF. V is TRBV6-2 or TRBV6-3 and J is TRBJ1-5, with 8 bases aligning to TRBD1. Per germline, CDR1 MNHEY and CDR2 SVGEGT. J was trimmed by 1 base and V by 2 bases; bases with no gene match: 1. There are 15 residues in the CDR3.

The genes are TRBV7-9 and TRBJ2-5, with D perhaps TRBD1 (6 bases). The germline V gene encodes CDR1 SEHNR and CDR2 FQNEAQ (reference sequence). V lost 8 bases, J lost 4 bases, and 23 bases lay in between. This CDR3 is 16 amino acids long. In DNA form, the CDR3 reads TGTGCCAGCGCCACCGACTGGGGGCGCTTACTAGAGACCCAGTACTTC. Amino acids: CASATDWGRLLETQYF.

The chain combines TRBV6-5 with TRBJ2-7; D may be TRBD2 (5 bases). This CDR3 is 13 amino acids long. The germline CDR1 and CDR2 sequences are MNHEY and SVGAGI. V lost 6 bases to trimming and J lost 7 bases, with 16 bases between them. CDR3 sequence: CASRNTDGMEQYF. The CDR3 bases are TGTGCCAGCAGAAACACGGACGGGATGGAGCAGTACTTC.

This clone showed up just once. V gene TRBV7-9 combines with J gene TRBJ2-7; D remains ambiguous. The germline V and J ends were trimmed by 2 bases and 3 bases, with 5 bases remaining between them. The CDR3 loop spans 12 amino acids. Germline V gene data show CDR1 as SEHNR and CDR2 as FQNEAQ (reference sequence). The CDR3 region is CASSLPFYEQYF. CDR3 DNA: TGTGCCAGCAGCTTACCATTCTACGAGCAGTACTTC.

CDR3 sequence reads: CASSGVSSGNTIYF. The CDR3 DNA reads as TGTGCCAGCAGCGGGGTTAGCTCTGGAAACACCATATATTTT. This sequence joins TRBV6-5 and TRBJ1-3; no clear D gene. The CDR3 is made up of 14 amino acids. V shed 6 bases and J shed 0 bases, with 9 bases lying between them. CDR1 and CDR2 (germline): MNHEY, SVGAGI.

The chain recombines TRBV10-3 with TRBJ1-3, with D possibly TRBD1 on 6 matching bases. From germline, CDR1 is ENHRY and CDR2 SYGVKD. V was pared by 10 bases and J by 10 bases, with 14 bases between. This CDR3 region has 11 residues. CDR3 bases: TGTGCCACGGCAGAGGGGGGGACCATATATTTT. This gives the protein CATAEGGTIYF.

The chain recombines TRBV6-5 with TRBJ2-2; 8 nucleotides agree with TRBD1. Unmatched junction bases numbered 8, after V lost 5 bases and J lost 6 bases. This CDR3 spans 15 amino acids. Germline V gene lookup returns CDR1 MNHEY and CDR2 SVGAGI. The CDR3 is CASSPGQAISGELFF. The CDR3 DNA reads TGTGCCAGCAGTCCGGGACAGGCTATTTCCGGGGAGCTGTTTTTT.

The chain is built from TRBV4-2 and TRBJ1-3; tentatively, D is TRBD1 (6 bases). Per the germline V gene, CDR1 is LGHNA and CDR2 is YNFKEQ. The CDR3 is made up of 15 amino acids. V shed 6 bases and J shed 1 base, with 13 bases lying between them. Here the CDR3 DNA reads TGTGCCAGCAGTTCCGACAGGACTTCTGGAAACACCATATATTTT. Translation: CASSSDRTSGNTIYF.

As regards this clone: The same CDR3 arises from other DNA sequences in this sample as well. The chain has TRBV18 and TRBJ2-7, with TRBD1 as a possible D gene (5 bases). The CDR3 totals 13 residues. Germline CDR1 reads KGHSH; CDR2 reads LQKENI. Trimming shortened V by 0 bases and J by 4 bases, and 7 bases separated the two germline ends. CDR3 in DNA: TGTGCCAGCTCACCACCTACAGGATACGAGCAGTACTTC. This encodes CASSPPTGYEQYF.

This chain uses TRBV5-1 with TRBJ2-3; perhaps TRBD1 as D (5 bases). The V end was cut by 4 bases, the J end by 3 bases, with 15 bases between. CDR1 SGHRS and CDR2 YFSETQ come from the germline V gene. The CDR3 is 15 residues long. The CDR3 here is CASSIQGRTTDTQYF. CDR3 sequence (DNA): TGCGCCAGCAGCATTCAGGGTAGGACGACAGATACGCAGTATTTT.

The chain carries TRBV30 and TRBJ1-6; D remains unclear. CDR3 length: 14 residues. Trimming removed 0 bases at V and 4 bases at J, with 7 bases between. Germline V lookup: CDR1 GTSNPN, CDR2 SVGIG (reference sequence). The CDR3 loop is CAWSVRTYNSPLHF. DNA for the CDR3: TGTGCCTGGAGTGTACGGACTTATAATTCACCCCTCCACTTT.

Only one count was recorded for this clone. This rearrangement joins TRBV5-1 to TRBJ2-7; D perhaps matches TRBD1 (6 bases). The CDR3 runs 14 residues. V lost 2 bases, J lost 3 bases, and 12 bases lay in between. Per the germline V gene, CDR1 is SGHRS and CDR2 is YFSETQ. The CDR3 DNA is TGCGCCAGCAGCTTTGACGCCAGGGGCTACGAGCAGTACTTC. It codes for CASSFDARGYEQYF.

J is TRBJ1-4 and V is TRBV5-1; 9 nucleotides agree with TRBD1. Trimming removed 4 bases from V and 7 bases from J; junction bases left unmatched: 5. The CDR3 sequence is 14 residues long. Germline loops: CDR1 SGHRS, CDR2 YFSETQ. For the CDR3, the DNA is TGCGCCAGCAGCGTGACAGGGGGAACTGAAAAACTGTTTTTT. The encoded protein is CASSVTGGTEKLFF.

The CDR3 region has the DNA TGTGCCAGCAGCTCCACTACTAGCGGGAGCACAGATACGCAGTATTTT. Amino acid sequence: CASSSTTSGSTDTQYF. The rearrangement uses TRBV7-9 and TRBJ2-3; 9 bases are shared with TRBD2. The V gene's germline CDR1 is SEHNR and CDR2 FQNEAQ (reference sequence). V lost 4 bases to trimming and J lost 0 bases; unmatched junction nucleotides: 5. This CDR3 is built from 16 residues. The entire variable domain, with the rest obtained from reference TRBV7-9 and TRBJ2-3, is as follows: DTGVSQNPRHKITKRGQNVTFRCDPISEHNRLYWYRQTLGQGPEFLTYFQNEAQLEKSRLLSDRFSAERPKGSFSTLEIQRTEQGDSAMYLCASSSTTSGSTDTQYFGPGTRLTVL.

J is TRBJ1-2 and V is TRBV12-3 or TRBV12-4, with 8 bases matching TRBD1. The J segment lost 4 bases and the V segment lost 6 bases, leaving 4 bases of the junction unmatched. CDR3 length: 13 amino acids. The DNA for the CDR3 is TGTGCCAGCAGCAAGGACAGGGTCTATGGCTACACCTTC. This codes for CASSKDRVYGYTF.

The chain uses TRBV10-1 and TRBJ1-5; 8 bases match TRBD1. This CDR3 spans 14 amino acids. CDR1 is WNHNN and CDR2 is SYGVQD in the germline V gene (reference sequence). With 8 bases clipped from V and 2 bases from J, the junction kept 5 bases outside the gene matches. The CDR3 DNA follows: TGCGCCAGCGGTCACAGGGGGGGCAATCAGCCCCAGCATTTT. Its translation: CASGHRGGNQPQHF.

CDR3 sequence (DNA): TGTGCCTGGAGCGCGGGAGGGGGTAGTGGCTACACCTTC. The encoded protein is CAWSAGGGSGYTF. This chain connects TRBV30 to TRBJ1-2, with a weak D call TRBD1 (6 bases). This CDR3 is built from 13 residues. Looked up from germline, CDR1 is GTSNPN and CDR2 is SVGIG (reference sequence). V was pared by 3 bases and J by 7 bases, with 15 bases between.